The clone carrying this T cell receptor beta chain was seen just once. The data belong to a study of OX40 agonist ivuxolimab in advanced cancers. In the study overall: Patients took ivuxolimab, an agonistic anti-OX40 (CD134) antibody.

The repertoire was sequenced with immunoSEQ multiplex PCR; TCRdb's copy has only in-frame clones and lacks some. The table records under 45,000 clones, 85% of them present only once. Germline V gene lookup returns CDR1 MDHEN and CDR2 SYDVKM. The CDR3 covers 15 residues. V was shortened by 5 bases and J by 3 bases, with 16 bases between the two germline ends. The specimen was CD4+ or CD8+ T cells sorted from blood, collected in a trial of the OX40 agonist ivuxolimab. The V call is TRBV28, the J call TRBJ2-5; D possibly corresponds to TRBD2 (6 bases). The TCR was taken from an adult with an advanced solid tumor such as melanoma, head and neck, liver or kidney cancer. CDR3 region: CASSTRQWGEETQYF. The CDR3 bases are TGTGCCAGCAGTACGAGACAGTGGGGGGAAGAGACCCAGTACTTC.